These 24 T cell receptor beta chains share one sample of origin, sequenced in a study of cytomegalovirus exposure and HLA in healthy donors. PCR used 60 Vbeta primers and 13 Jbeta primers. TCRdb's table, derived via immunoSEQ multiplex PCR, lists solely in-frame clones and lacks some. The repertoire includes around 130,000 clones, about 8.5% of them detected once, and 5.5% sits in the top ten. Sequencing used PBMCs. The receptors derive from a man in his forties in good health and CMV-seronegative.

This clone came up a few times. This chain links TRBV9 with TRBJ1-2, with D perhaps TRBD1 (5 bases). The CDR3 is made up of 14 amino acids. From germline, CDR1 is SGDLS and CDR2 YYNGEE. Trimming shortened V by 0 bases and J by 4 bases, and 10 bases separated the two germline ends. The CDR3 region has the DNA TGTGCCAGCAGCGTAGATGCGACAGTCTATGGCTACACCTTC. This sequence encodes CASSVDATVYGYTF.

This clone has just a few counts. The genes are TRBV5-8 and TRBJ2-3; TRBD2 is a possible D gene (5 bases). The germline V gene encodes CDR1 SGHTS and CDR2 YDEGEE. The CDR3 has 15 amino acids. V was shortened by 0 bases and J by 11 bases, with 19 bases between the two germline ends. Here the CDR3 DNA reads TGTGCCAGCAGCTTGGAGCACGCACGGGTGGGAGAGCAGTATTTT. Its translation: CASSLEHARVGEQYF. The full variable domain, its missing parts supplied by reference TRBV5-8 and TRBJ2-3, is EAGVTQSPTHLIKTRGQQATLRCSPISGHTSVYWYQQALGLGLQFLLWYDEGEERNRGNFPPRFSGRQFPNYSSELNVNALELEDSALYLCASSLEHARVGEQYFGPGTRLTVL.

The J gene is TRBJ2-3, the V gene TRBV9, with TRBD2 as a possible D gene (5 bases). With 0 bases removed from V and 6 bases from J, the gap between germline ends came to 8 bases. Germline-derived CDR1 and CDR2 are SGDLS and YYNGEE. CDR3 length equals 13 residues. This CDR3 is CASSVAPGDTQYF. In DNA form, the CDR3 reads TGTGCCAGCAGCGTAGCTCCGGGGGATACGCAGTATTTT.

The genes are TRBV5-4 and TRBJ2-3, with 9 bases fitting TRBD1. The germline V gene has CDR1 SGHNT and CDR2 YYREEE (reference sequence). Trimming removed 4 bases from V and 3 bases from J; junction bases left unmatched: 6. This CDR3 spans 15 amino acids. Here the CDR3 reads CASSLKGQGTDTQYF. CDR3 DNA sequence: TGTGCCAGCAGCCTCAAGGGACAGGGTACAGATACGCAGTATTTT.

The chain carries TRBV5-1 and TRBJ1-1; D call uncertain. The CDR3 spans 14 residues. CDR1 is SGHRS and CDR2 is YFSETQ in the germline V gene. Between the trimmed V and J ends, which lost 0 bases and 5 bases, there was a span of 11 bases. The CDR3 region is CASSLERGLTEAFF. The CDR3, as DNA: TGCGCCAGCAGCTTGGAGAGAGGACTTACTGAAGCTTTCTTT. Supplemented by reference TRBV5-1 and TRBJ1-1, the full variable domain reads KAGVTQTPRYLIKTRGQQVTLSCSPISGHRSVSWYQQTPGQGLQFLFEYFSETQRNKGNFPGRFSGRQFSNSRSEMNVSTLELGDSALYLCASSLERGLTEAFFGQGTRLTVV.

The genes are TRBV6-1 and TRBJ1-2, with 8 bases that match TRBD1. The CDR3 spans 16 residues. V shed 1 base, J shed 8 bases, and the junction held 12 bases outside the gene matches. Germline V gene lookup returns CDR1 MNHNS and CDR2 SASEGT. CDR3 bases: TGTGCCAGCAGTGAAGTCGGGGCAGGGGGCGGGATCGGCTACACCTTC. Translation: CASSEVGAGGGIGYTF.

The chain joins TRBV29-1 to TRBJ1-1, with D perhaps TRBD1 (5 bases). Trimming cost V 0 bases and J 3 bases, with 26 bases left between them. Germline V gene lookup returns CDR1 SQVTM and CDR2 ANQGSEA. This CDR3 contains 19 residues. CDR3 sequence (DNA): TGCAGCGTTGAAGATTGGGGGGTACGGAATTATTTCGTGGACACTGAAGCTTTCTTT. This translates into CSVEDWGVRNYFVDTEAFF.

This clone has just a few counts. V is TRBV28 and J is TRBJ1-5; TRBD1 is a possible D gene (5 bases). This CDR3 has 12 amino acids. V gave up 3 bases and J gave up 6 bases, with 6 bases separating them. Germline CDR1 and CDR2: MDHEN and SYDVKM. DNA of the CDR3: TGTGCCAGCAGTTTTAGGGGTCAGCCCCAGCATTTT. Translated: CASSFRGQPQHF.

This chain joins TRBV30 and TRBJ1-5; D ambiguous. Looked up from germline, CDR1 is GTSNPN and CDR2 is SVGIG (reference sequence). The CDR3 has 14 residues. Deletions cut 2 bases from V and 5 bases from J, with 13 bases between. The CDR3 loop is CAWSKATADQPQHF. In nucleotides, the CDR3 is TGTGCCTGGAGTAAAGCCACCGCGGATCAGCCCCAGCATTTT.

This CDR3 is CASSPGHTNSPLHF. The CDR3 DNA follows: TGTGCCAGCTCACCAGGCCATACCAATTCACCCCTCCACTTT. This chain connects TRBV18 to TRBJ1-6; no clear D gene. Germline V CDR1 and CDR2: KGHSH, LQKENI. CDR3 length: 14 amino acids. V was trimmed by 2 bases and J by 7 bases, leaving 9 bases between them.

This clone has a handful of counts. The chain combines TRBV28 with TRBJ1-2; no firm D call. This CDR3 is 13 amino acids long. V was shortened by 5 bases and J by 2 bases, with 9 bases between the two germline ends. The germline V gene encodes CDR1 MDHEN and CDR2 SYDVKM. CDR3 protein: CASSRDYNYGYTF. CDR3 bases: TGTGCCAGCAGTCGAGATTACAACTATGGCTACACCTTC.

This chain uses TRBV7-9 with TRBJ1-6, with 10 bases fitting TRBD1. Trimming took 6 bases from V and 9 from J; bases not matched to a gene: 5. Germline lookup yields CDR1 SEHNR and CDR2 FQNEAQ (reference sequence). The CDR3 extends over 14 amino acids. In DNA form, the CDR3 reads TGTGCCAGCAGTGAGGGACAGGGGCTTTCACCCCTCCACTTT. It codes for CASSEGQGLSPLHF.

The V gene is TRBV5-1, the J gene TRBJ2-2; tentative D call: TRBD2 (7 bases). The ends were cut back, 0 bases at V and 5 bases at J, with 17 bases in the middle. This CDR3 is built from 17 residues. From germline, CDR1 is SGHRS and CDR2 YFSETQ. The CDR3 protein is CASSLAPRGGETGELFF. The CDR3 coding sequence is TGCGCCAGCAGCTTGGCCCCTAGGGGGGGAGAGACCGGGGAGCTGTTTTTT.

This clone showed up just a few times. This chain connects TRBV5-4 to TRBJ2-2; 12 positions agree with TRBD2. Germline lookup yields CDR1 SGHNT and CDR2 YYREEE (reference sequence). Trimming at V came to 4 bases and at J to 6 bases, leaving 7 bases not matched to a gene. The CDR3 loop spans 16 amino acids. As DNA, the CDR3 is TGTGCCAGCAGCCACCTAGCGGGGGGGCCTGCCGGGGAGCTGTTTTTT. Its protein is CASSHLAGGPAGELFF.

The CDR3 sequence: CASGLGLDQETQYF. Here the CDR3 DNA reads TGTGCTAGTGGTTTGGGACTTGACCAAGAGACCCAGTACTTC. The V and J genes are TRBV12-5 and TRBJ2-5, with no clear D. The V and J ends lost 1 base and 0 bases respectively, with 6 bases between them. Germline V gene sequence: CDR1 LGHNT, CDR2 FRNRAP. CDR3 length: 14 residues.

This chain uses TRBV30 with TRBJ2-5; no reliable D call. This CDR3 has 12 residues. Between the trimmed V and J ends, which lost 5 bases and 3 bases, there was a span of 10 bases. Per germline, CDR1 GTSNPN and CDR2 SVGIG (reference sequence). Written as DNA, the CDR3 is TGTGCCTGGTACGTCCTAGAAGAGACCCAGTACTTC. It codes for CAWYVLEETQYF.

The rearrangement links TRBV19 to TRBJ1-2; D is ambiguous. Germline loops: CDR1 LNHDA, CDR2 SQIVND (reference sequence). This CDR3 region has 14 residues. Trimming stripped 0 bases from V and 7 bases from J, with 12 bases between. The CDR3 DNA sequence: TGTGCCAGTAGTATAGAGTGGCGAACTAGTGGCTACACCTTC. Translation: CASSIEWRTSGYTF.

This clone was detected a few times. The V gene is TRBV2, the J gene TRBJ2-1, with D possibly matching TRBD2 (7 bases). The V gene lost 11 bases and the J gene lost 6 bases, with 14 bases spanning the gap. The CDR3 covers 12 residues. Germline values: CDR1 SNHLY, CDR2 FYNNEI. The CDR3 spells CAGEGGGNEQFF. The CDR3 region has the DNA TGTGCCGGGGAGGGGGGAGGCAATGAGCAGTTCTTC.

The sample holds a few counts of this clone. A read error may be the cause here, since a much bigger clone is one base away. This CDR3 reads CASSLVQGTDTQYF. DNA for the CDR3: TGTGCCAGCAGCTTAGTTCAGGGCACAGATACGCAGTATTTT. The chain employs TRBV7-2 and TRBJ2-3; no definite D call. Trimming removed 1 base from V and 1 base from J, with 6 bases in between. This CDR3 has 14 residues. Germline CDR1 SGHTA, CDR2 FQGNSA.

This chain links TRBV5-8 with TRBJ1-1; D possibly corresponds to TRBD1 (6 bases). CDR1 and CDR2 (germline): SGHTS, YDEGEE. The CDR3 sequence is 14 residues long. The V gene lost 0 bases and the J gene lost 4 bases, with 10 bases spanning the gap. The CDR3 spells CASSLGGRTTEAFF. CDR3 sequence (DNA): TGTGCCAGCAGCTTGGGGGGGCGGACCACTGAAGCTTTCTTT.

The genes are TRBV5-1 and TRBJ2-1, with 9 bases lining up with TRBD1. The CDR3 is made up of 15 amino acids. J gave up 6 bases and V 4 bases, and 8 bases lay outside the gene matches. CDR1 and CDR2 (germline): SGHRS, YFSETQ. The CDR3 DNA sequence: TGCGCCAGCAGCGCGGGACAGGGAGGTAGCAATGAGCAGTTCTTC. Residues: CASSAGQGGSNEQFF.

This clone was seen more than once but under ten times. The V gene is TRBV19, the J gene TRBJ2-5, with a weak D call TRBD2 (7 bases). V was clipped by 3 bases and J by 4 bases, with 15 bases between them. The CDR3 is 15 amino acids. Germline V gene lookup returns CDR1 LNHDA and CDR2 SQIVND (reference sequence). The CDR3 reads CASSMGAGDRETQYF. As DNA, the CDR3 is TGTGCCAGTAGTATGGGGGCGGGAGATAGAGAGACCCAGTACTTC.

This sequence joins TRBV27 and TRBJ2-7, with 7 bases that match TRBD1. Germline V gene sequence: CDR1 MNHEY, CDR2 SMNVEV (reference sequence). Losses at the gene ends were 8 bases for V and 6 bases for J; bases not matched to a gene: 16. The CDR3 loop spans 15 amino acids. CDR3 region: CASSISGTAAVEQYF. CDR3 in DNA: TGTGCCAGCTCGATTTCCGGGACAGCGGCTGTCGAGCAGTACTTC.

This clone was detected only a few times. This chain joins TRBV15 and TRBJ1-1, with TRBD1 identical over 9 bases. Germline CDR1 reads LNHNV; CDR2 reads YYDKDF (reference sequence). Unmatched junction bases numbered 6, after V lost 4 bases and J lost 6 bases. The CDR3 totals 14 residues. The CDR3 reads CATSKRQGGPEAFF. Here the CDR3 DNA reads TGTGCCACCAGCAAAAGACAGGGGGGGCCTGAAGCTTTCTTT. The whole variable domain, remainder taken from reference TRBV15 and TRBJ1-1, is DAMVIQNPRYQVTQFGKPVTLSCSQTLNHNVMYWYQQKSSQAPKLLFHYYDKDFNNEADTPDNFQSRRPNTSFCFLDIRSPGLGDTAMYLCATSKRQGGPEAFFGQGTRLTVV.